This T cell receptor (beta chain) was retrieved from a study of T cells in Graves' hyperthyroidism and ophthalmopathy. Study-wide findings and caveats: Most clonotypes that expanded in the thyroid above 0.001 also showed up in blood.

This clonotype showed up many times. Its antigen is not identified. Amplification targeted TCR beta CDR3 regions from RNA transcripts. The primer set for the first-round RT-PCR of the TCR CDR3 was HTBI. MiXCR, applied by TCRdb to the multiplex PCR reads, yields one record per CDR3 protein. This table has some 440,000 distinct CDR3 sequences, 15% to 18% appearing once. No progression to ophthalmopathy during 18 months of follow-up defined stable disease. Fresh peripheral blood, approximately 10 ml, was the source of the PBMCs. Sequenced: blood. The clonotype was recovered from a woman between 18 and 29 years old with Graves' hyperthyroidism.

The CDR3 DNA is TGTGCCAGCAGCCCCTTTTACAGCAACACTGAAGCTTTCTTT. It yields the protein CASSPFYSNTEAFF. This chain joins TRBV7-8 and TRBJ1-1; no firm D call. The CDR3 totals 14 residues. Germline V lookup: CDR1 SGHVS, CDR2 FQNEAQ. The germline V and J ends were trimmed by 5 bases and 2 bases, with 12 bases remaining between them.